This T cell receptor (beta chain) originates from a study of T cell responses to AZD1222 COVID-19 vaccine. CDR1 is SGHAT and CDR2 is FQDESV in the germline V gene (reference sequence). This CDR3 region has 13 residues. V lost 6 bases, J lost 2 bases, and 10 bases lay in between. Libraries were prepared by immunoSEQ multiplex PCR; TCRdb keeps only in-frame clonotypes and omits some of them. This table holds about 100,000 clones, around nine tenths found once. Sample: peripheral blood, taken 28 days after the second dose of the MenACWY control vaccine. The V and J genes are TRBV11-1 and TRBJ1-1, with unresolved D. The receptor's source is an adult who received the MenACWY meningococcal vaccine as a control. CDR3 sequence reads: CASSKVGNTEAFF. The CDR3 bases are TGTGCCAGCAGTAAAGTCGGAAACACTGAAGCTTTCTTT.